The T cell receptor beta chain under discussion was sequenced for a study of T cell responses to AZD1222 COVID-19 vaccine. Regarding the study as a whole: Donors in the cohort were predominantly white British and more often female, and clonal diversity was possibly underestimated. Vaccination with two AZD1222 doses was followed by a rise in Spike-specific TCR breadth and depth.

The protocol was immunoSEQ multiplex PCR, while the TCRdb copy is restricted to in-frame clones and leaves out a portion. Counted here are some 140,000 clones, 86% occurring once; the ten biggest clones make up 5.5%. This clone was recorded a few times. Its antigen is unidentified. CDR1 SGDLS and CDR2 YYNGEE come from the germline V gene. The CDR3 covers 14 residues. The V end lost 6 bases, the J end lost 4 bases, and 13 bases lay between the germline ends. The gene calls are TRBV9 and TRBJ1-4, with D tentatively TRBD1 (5 bases). The material was peripheral blood, obtained on day 0 of MenACWY control vaccination. The receptor was derived from an adult in good health. Here the CDR3 DNA reads TGTGCCAGCACACGGGACGCGGGTAATGAAAAACTGTTTTTT. Residues: CASTRDAGNEKLFF. Based on the CDR3 plus reference TRBV9 and TRBJ1-4, the full variable domain is DSGVTQTPKHLITATGQRVTLRCSPRSGDLSVYWYQQSLDQGLQFLIQYYNGEERAKGNILERFSAQQFPDLHSELNLSSLELGDSALYFCASTRDAGNEKLFFGSGTQLSVL.